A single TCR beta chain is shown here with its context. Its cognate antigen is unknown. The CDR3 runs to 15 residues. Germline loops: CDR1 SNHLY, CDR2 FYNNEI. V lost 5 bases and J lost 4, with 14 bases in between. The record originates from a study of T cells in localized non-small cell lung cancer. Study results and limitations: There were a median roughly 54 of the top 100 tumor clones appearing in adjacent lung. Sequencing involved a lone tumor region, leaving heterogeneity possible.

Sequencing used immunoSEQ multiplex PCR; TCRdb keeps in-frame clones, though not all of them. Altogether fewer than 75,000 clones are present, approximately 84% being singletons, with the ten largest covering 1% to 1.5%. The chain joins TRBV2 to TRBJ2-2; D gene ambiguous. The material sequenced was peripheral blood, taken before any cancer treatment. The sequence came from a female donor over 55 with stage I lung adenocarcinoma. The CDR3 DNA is TGTGCCAGCAGTCCTACCGATGTTGGCACCGGGGAGCTGTTTTTT. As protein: CASSPTDVGTGELFF.